One sample yielded the 25 T cell receptor beta chains listed below, sequenced in a study of PD-L1 blockade in urothelial cancer. The time point: pretreatment peripheral blood. Only in-frame clones appear in the TCRdb table, and some are missing; sequencing was by immunoSEQ multiplex PCR. The data contain about 50,000 clones, roughly 86% of them seen just once; the ten biggest clones take up roughly 20%. Sequencing was performed on PBMCs, taken around atezolizumab (anti-PD-L1) treatment. These receptors were collected from a man aged 55 to 69 with urothelial cancer.

DNA of the CDR3: TGTGCCTGGAGGGGGGCAAACACCTACGAGCAGTACTTC. Its translation is CAWRGANTYEQYF. The chain has TRBV30 and TRBJ2-7; weak D call: TRBD1 (6 bases). The CDR3 runs to 13 residues. V lost 3 bases and J 2 bases, leaving 11 bases between the germline ends. Germline V CDR1 and CDR2: GTSNPN, SVGIG (reference sequence).

The chain joins TRBV5-1 to TRBJ1-3, with D maybe TRBD1 (5 bases). Germline V gives CDR1 SGHRS, CDR2 YFSETQ. The CDR3 is 16 residues long. Trimming left V 1 base short and J 0 bases short, with 11 bases between. The CDR3 DNA sequence: TGCGCCAGCAGCTTGTACAGGTCAACCTCTGGAAACACCATATATTTT. Translation: CASSLYRSTSGNTIYF.

This clone was counted once. The chain links TRBV5-4 to TRBJ2-5, with TRBD2 as a possible D gene (5 bases). There are 15 residues in the CDR3. Germline-derived CDR1 and CDR2 are SGHNT and YYREEE (reference sequence). Between the trimmed V and J ends, which lost 3 bases and 2 bases, there was a span of 14 bases. The CDR3 here is CASSWETRRQETQYF. For the CDR3, the DNA is TGTGCCAGCAGCTGGGAGACACGGAGACAAGAGACCCAGTACTTC.

The V gene is TRBV10-3, the J gene TRBJ2-7, with 9 nucleotides matching TRBD1. V was pared by 6 bases and J by 4 bases, with 4 bases of the junction left unmatched. The germline V gene has CDR1 ENHRY and CDR2 SYGVKD. This CDR3 contains 13 residues. The CDR3 reads CAIRGTGTYEQYF. In nucleotides, the CDR3 is TGTGCCATCAGGGGGACAGGGACATACGAGCAGTACTTC.

This sequence joins TRBV9 and TRBJ1-1; 9 bases fit TRBD1. The V segment lost 6 bases and the J segment 6 bases; nucleotides outside the gene matches: 9. Per germline, CDR1 SGDLS and CDR2 YYNGEE. This CDR3 is 14 amino acids long. The CDR3 region is CASTNRDRAPEAFF. CDR3 sequence (DNA): TGTGCCAGCACCAACCGGGACAGGGCCCCTGAAGCTTTCTTT.

This clone was detected a few times. The gene calls are TRBV5-1 and TRBJ2-7; 10 nucleotides agree with TRBD1. Germline lookup yields CDR1 SGHRS and CDR2 YFSETQ. There are 15 residues in the CDR3. V trimming: 0 bases; J trimming: 2 bases; junction bases outside the gene matches: 2. CDR3 bases: TGCGCCAGCAGCTTGGCTGGGACAGGGGCCTACGAGCAGTACTTC. This gives the protein CASSLAGTGAYEQYF.

The V gene is TRBV30, the J gene TRBJ1-1; 9 positions match TRBD1. Germline V gives CDR1 GTSNPN, CDR2 SVGIG (reference sequence). Losses at the gene ends were 3 bases for V and 5 bases for J; bases not matched to a gene: 7. The CDR3 length is 14 residues. The CDR3 region has the DNA TGTGCCTGGAGGGGGGACAGGGAGGATACTGAAGCTTTCTTT. This codes for CAWRGDREDTEAFF.

The chain carries TRBV7-2 and TRBJ1-5; 9 nucleotides match TRBD1. There are 13 residues in the CDR3. With 6 bases clipped from V and 9 bases from J, the junction kept 6 bases outside the gene matches. The germline V gene has CDR1 SGHTA and CDR2 FQGNSA. In DNA form, the CDR3 reads TGTGCCAGCAGTTCCGACAGGGGGAGGCCCCAGCATTTT. The encoded protein is CASSSDRGRPQHF. Variable domain in full (rest from reference TRBV7-2 and TRBJ1-5): GAGVSQSPSNKVTEKGKDVELRCDPISGHTALYWYRQSLGQGLEFLIYFQGNSAPDKSGLPSDRFSAERTGGSVSTLTIQRTQQEDSAVYLCASSSDRGRPQHFGDGTRLSIL.

This clone showed up many times. The V gene is TRBV4-1, the J gene TRBJ1-2, with 10 nucleotides matching TRBD1. V shed 1 base, J shed 8 bases, and the junction held 7 bases outside the gene matches. There are 15 residues in the CDR3. Germline CDR1 reads MGHRA; CDR2 reads YSYEKL. For the CDR3, the DNA is TGCGCCAGCAGCCAAGTCCAGGGACAGGGGACCGGCTACACCTTC. Translating it yields CASSQVQGQGTGYTF.

The chain has TRBV2 and TRBJ2-3; 7 bases align to TRBD2. V dropped 3 bases and J dropped 4; count of bases not matched to a gene: 7. Per germline, CDR1 SNHLY and CDR2 FYNNEI. The CDR3 covers 15 residues. The CDR3 here is CASSDAGVTADTQYF. For the CDR3, the DNA is TGTGCCAGCAGTGATGCGGGAGTTACCGCAGATACGCAGTATTTT. The whole variable domain, remainder taken from reference TRBV2 and TRBJ2-3, is EPEVTQTPSHQVTQMGQEVILRCVPISNHLYFYWYRQILGQKVEFLVSFYNNEISEKSEIFDDQFSVERPDGSNFTLKIRSTKLEDSAMYFCASSDAGVTADTQYFGPGTRLTVL.

The chain carries TRBV6-6 and TRBJ1-2, with TRBD1 as a possible D gene (5 bases). The CDR3 extends over 12 amino acids. Germline lookup yields CDR1 MNHNY and CDR2 SVGAGI (reference sequence). Trimming took 7 bases from V and 8 from J, leaving 14 bases between them. The CDR3 here is CASTQAPRGYTF. The CDR3 region has the DNA TGTGCCAGCACACAGGCGCCTCGGGGCTACACCTTC.

V usage is TRBV29-1 and J usage is TRBJ2-1; D call uncertain. Germline-derived CDR1 and CDR2 are SQVTM and ANQGSEA. V was shortened by 4 bases and J by 8 bases, with 12 bases between the two germline ends. This CDR3 is built from 12 residues. CDR3 nucleotides: TGCAGCGTTGTGGCAGGTGTCGATGAGCAGTTCTTC. It codes for CSVVAGVDEQFF.

J is TRBJ1-2 and V is TRBV13; D is possibly TRBD1 (6 bases). CDR1 is PRHDT and CDR2 is FYEKMQ in the germline V gene (reference sequence). V was shortened by 5 bases and J by 2 bases, with 9 bases between the two germline ends. This CDR3 comprises 13 residues. CDR3 region: CASSLQGNYGYTF. CDR3 in DNA: TGTGCCAGCAGCCTTCAGGGGAACTATGGCTACACCTTC.

V is TRBV4-1 and J is TRBJ2-5, with 9 bases aligning to TRBD2. V lost 2 bases to trimming and J lost 4 bases; unmatched junction nucleotides: 17. Germline lookup yields CDR1 MGHRA and CDR2 YSYEKL. The CDR3 extends over 19 amino acids. The CDR3 bases are TGCGCCAGCAGCCAAAGAGATCTAGCGGGATTAGGAGGGGGAGAGACCCAGTACTTC. Its translation: CASSQRDLAGLGGGETQYF.

J is TRBJ1-6 and V is TRBV18; a possible D gene is TRBD1 (5 bases). The germline V gene has CDR1 KGHSH and CDR2 LQKENI. The CDR3 runs 15 residues. The ends were cut back, 4 bases at V and 4 bases at J, with 11 bases in the middle. Here the CDR3 DNA reads TGTGCCAGCTCACAACAGGACGATTATAATTCACCCCTCCACTTT. Translation: CASSQQDDYNSPLHF.

The V gene is TRBV9, the J gene TRBJ1-1, with D tentatively TRBD1 (5 bases). Germline V gene data show CDR1 as SGDLS and CDR2 as YYNGEE. The CDR3 sequence is 11 residues long. The germline V and J ends were trimmed by 3 bases and 7 bases, with 7 bases remaining between them. The DNA for the CDR3 is TGTGCCAGCAGCGCCGACAGTGAAGCTTTCTTT. Residues: CASSADSEAFF.

This sequence joins TRBV11-3 and TRBJ2-3; D may be TRBD1 (5 bases). Trimming stripped 1 base from V and 0 bases from J, with 5 bases between. Germline CDR1 reads SGHNT; CDR2 reads YENEEA. The length of the CDR3 is 14 residues. Here the CDR3 reads CASSLGQSTDTQYF. CDR3 bases: TGTGCCAGCAGCTTAGGACAGAGCACAGATACGCAGTATTTT.

The chain is built from TRBV7-8 and TRBJ2-5; D is ambiguous. CDR3 length equals 14 residues. Germline loops: CDR1 SGHVS, CDR2 FQNEAQ. The V end was cut by 0 bases, the J end by 4 bases, with 9 bases between. The CDR3 region has the DNA TGTGCCAGCAGCTTAGCGGAGATTTTAGAGACCCAGTACTTC. Its protein is CASSLAEILETQYF.

The CDR3 region has the DNA TGCAGCGTTGACGGGGGACTCCTCACCGGGGAGCTGTTTTTT. Translation: CSVDGGLLTGELFF. V and J are TRBV29-1 and TRBJ2-2, with D possibly TRBD2 on 6 matching bases. This CDR3 has 14 amino acids. With 3 bases removed from V and 4 bases from J, the gap between germline ends came to 12 bases. Germline-derived CDR1 and CDR2 are SQVTM and ANQGSEA.

The rearrangement uses TRBV14 and TRBJ1-1; 11 bases map to TRBD1. Germline V gene data show CDR1 as SGHDN and CDR2 as FVKESK. V shed 0 bases, J shed 4 bases, and the junction held 4 bases outside the gene matches. CDR3 length: 16 amino acids. The CDR3 sequence: CASSQDRGQGVTEAFF. The CDR3 bases are TGTGCCAGCAGCCAAGATAGGGGACAGGGGGTCACTGAAGCTTTCTTT.

This chain joins TRBV10-3 and TRBJ2-5; D is perhaps TRBD2 (7 bases). The CDR3 runs 16 residues. Trimming shortened V by 0 bases and J by 7 bases, and 18 bases separated the two germline ends. Germline V CDR1 and CDR2: ENHRY, SYGVKD. The CDR3 DNA follows: TGTGCCATCAGTGAGTCGGGGGGGGCTCTGCTGGGGACCCAGTACTTC. This sequence encodes CAISESGGALLGTQYF.

The rearrangement uses TRBV5-4 and TRBJ1-5; D not resolved. Trimming removed 0 bases at V and 1 base at J, with 5 bases between. There are 14 residues in the CDR3. The germline gives CDR1 SGHNT, CDR2 YYREEE (reference sequence). The CDR3 DNA reads TGTGCCAGCAGCTTGGGCGGAAGCAATCAGCCCCAGCATTTT. This gives the protein CASSLGGSNQPQHF.

The chain carries TRBV10-3 and TRBJ2-7; TRBD1 agrees at 9 bases. The CDR3 has 12 residues. In germline, CDR1 is ENHRY, CDR2 SYGVKD. Trimming cost V 7 bases and J 3 bases; bases outside gene matches: 1. The CDR3 DNA follows: TGTGCCATCATGGACAGGGGCTACGAGCAGTACTTC. It specifies CAIMDRGYEQYF.

By share, this clone counts as medium-sized (0.01 to 0.1%). This chain connects TRBV5-8 to TRBJ1-2, with D possibly matching TRBD1 (6 bases). The V and J ends lost 7 bases and 3 bases respectively, with 13 bases between them. Germline CDR1 reads SGHTS; CDR2 reads YDEGEE. The CDR3 sequence is 13 residues long. This CDR3 reads CASGRGAYYGYTF. CDR3 coding DNA: TGTGCCAGCGGCCGGGGGGCCTACTATGGCTACACCTTC.

This chain uses TRBV7-2 with TRBJ2-2; D gene uncertain. Germline CDR1 and CDR2: SGHTA and FQGNSA. V lost 3 bases, J lost 4 bases, and 9 bases lay in between. The CDR3 covers 14 residues. CDR3 sequence reads: CASSFPGGTGELFF. CDR3 coding DNA: TGTGCCAGCAGCTTCCCAGGTGGCACCGGGGAGCTGTTTTTT.